The 17 T cell receptor beta chains below come from one sample, sequenced in a study of OX40 agonist ivuxolimab in advanced cancers. The assay was immunoSEQ multiplex PCR, and TCRdb's table has in-frame clones only and misses some. The top ten hold more than 1.5% of the sample, which has tens of thousands of clones, around four fifths seen once. Sequencing used CD4+ or CD8+ T cells sorted from blood, obtained in a trial of the OX40 agonist ivuxolimab. Source of these receptors: an adult with an advanced solid tumor such as melanoma, head and neck, liver or kidney cancer.

The J gene is TRBJ2-2, the V gene TRBV28, with 14 bases fitting TRBD2. The CDR3 is made up of 21 amino acids. Germline CDR1 MDHEN, CDR2 SYDVKM. J was trimmed by 0 bases and V by 5 bases; bases with no gene match: 14. In DNA, the CDR3 is TGTGCCAGCAGTCATACCCAGGGACTAGCGGGGGCCCATTCGAACACCGGGGAGCTGTTTTTT. It is translated as CASSHTQGLAGAHSNTGELFF.

The chain joins TRBV5-5 to TRBJ2-3; 8 nucleotides align to TRBD1. Trimming removed 6 bases from V and 6 bases from J; junction bases left unmatched: 6. The germline gives CDR1 SGHKS, CDR2 YYEKEE (reference sequence). The CDR3 runs 13 residues. The CDR3 protein is CASTLRQGDTQYF. CDR3 sequence (DNA): TGTGCCAGCACCCTCAGACAGGGGGATACGCAGTATTTT.

The DNA for the CDR3 is TGTGCCAGCAGCGTAGGGGGACAGGGGGATGCCGGGGAGCTGTTTTTT. This codes for CASSVGGQGDAGELFF. The chain is built from TRBV9 and TRBJ2-2, with TRBD1 matching over 11 bases. From germline, CDR1 is SGDLS and CDR2 YYNGEE. The CDR3 spans 16 residues. Trimming removed 0 bases from V and 6 bases from J; junction bases left unmatched: 4.

This CDR3 is CASSLGFRVGINEQFF. In DNA form, the CDR3 reads TGTGCCAGCAGCTTAGGCTTCAGGGTGGGAATCAATGAGCAGTTCTTC. This chain uses TRBV7-9 with TRBJ2-1, with D possibly being TRBD1 (5 bases). The V end lost 1 base, the J end lost 6 bases, and 16 bases lay between the germline ends. From germline, CDR1 is SEHNR and CDR2 FQNEAQ (reference sequence). CDR3 length equals 16 residues.

The chain combines TRBV19 with TRBJ2-3, with a weak D call TRBD1 (5 bases). This CDR3 spans 16 amino acids. V lost 3 bases and J 4 bases, leaving 17 bases between the germline ends. The germline gives CDR1 LNHDA, CDR2 SQIVND (reference sequence). The CDR3 nucleotides are TGTGCCAGTAGTATCAATACGTTCAGGGATGCAGATACGCAGTATTTT. This sequence encodes CASSINTFRDADTQYF.

The rearrangement links TRBV6-5 to TRBJ2-7; unclear D gene. This CDR3 region has 13 residues. CDR1 and CDR2 from the germline V gene are MNHEY and SVGAGI. The V end lost 8 bases, the J end lost 4 bases, and 15 bases lay between the germline ends. Written as DNA, the CDR3 is TGTGCCAGCGGCCGTGGGCCCTCGTACGAGCAGTACTTC. It codes for CASGRGPSYEQYF.

The chain links TRBV7-3 to TRBJ2-2; no definite D call. V lost 5 bases and J lost 0, with 13 bases in between. CDR1 SGHTA and CDR2 FQGTGA come from the germline V gene. The CDR3 loop spans 16 amino acids. The CDR3 region has the DNA TGTGCCAGCAGCGCTATCGACGTTTCGAACACCGGGGAGCTGTTTTTT. Translation gives CASSAIDVSNTGELFF.

The rearrangement uses TRBV7-2 and TRBJ1-2; 7 nucleotides align to TRBD1. The CDR3 spans 17 residues. Germline loops: CDR1 SGHTA, CDR2 FQGNSA. The V segment lost 5 bases and the J segment 2 bases; nucleotides outside the gene matches: 14. CDR3 sequence reads: CASSLRGDSRGNYGYTF. The CDR3 DNA reads TGTGCCAGCAGCCTCAGGGGGGACTCCCGGGGCAACTATGGCTACACCTTC.

The rearrangement links TRBV10-3 to TRBJ2-2; the match to TRBD2 covers 10 bases. CDR3 size: 17 residues. J lost 0 bases, V lost 6 bases, and 7 bases had no gene match. CDR1 and CDR2 from the germline V gene are ENHRY and SYGVKD. The CDR3 sequence: CAIRASGGLSNTGELFF. In nucleotides, the CDR3 is TGTGCCATCAGGGCTAGCGGGGGCCTATCGAACACCGGGGAGCTGTTTTTT.

The chain recombines TRBV6-6 with TRBJ2-1; 9 bases line up with TRBD2. The CDR3 consists of 15 residues. CDR1 is MNHNY and CDR2 is SVGAGI in the germline V gene (reference sequence). The J segment lost 4 bases and the V segment lost 6 bases, leaving 7 bases of the junction unmatched. CDR3 in DNA: TGTGCCAGCAGGTTGGGGCGGGGGGGATACAATGAGCAGTTCTTC. This codes for CASRLGRGGYNEQFF.

This sequence joins TRBV30 and TRBJ1-6, with 8 positions matching TRBD1. The length of the CDR3 is 14 residues. Looked up from germline, CDR1 is GTSNPN and CDR2 is SVGIG (reference sequence). Trimming at V came to 2 bases and at J to 5 bases, leaving 2 bases not matched to a gene. The CDR3 DNA reads TGTGCCTGGAGTAAGGGACAGGATAATTCACCCCTCCACTTT. It yields the protein CAWSKGQDNSPLHF. Full variable domain (outside the CDR3, taken from reference TRBV30 and TRBJ1-6): SQTIHQWPATLVQPVGSPLSLECTVEGTSNPNLYWYRQAAGRGLQLLFYSVGIGQISSEVPQNLSASRPQDRQFILSSKKLLLSDSGFYLCAWSKGQDNSPLHFGNGTRLTVT.

The chain recombines TRBV7-8 with TRBJ2-5, with TRBD1 matching 7 bases. The V segment lost 4 bases and the J segment 0 bases; nucleotides outside the gene matches: 2. Germline V gives CDR1 SGHVS, CDR2 FQNEAQ. The CDR3 has 14 amino acids. In DNA, the CDR3 is TGTGCCAGCAGCTCCGGGACAGACCAAGAGACCCAGTACTTC. Translation gives CASSSGTDQETQYF.

The V gene is TRBV5-6, the J gene TRBJ2-2; TRBD2 matches 11 bases. The V gene end was trimmed by 1 base and the J gene end by 7 bases; junction bases not matched to a gene: 0. Germline CDR1 is SGHDT and CDR2 is YYEEEE. CDR3 size: 14 residues. CDR3 sequence reads: CASSLTSGSGELFF. As DNA, the CDR3 is TGTGCCAGCAGCTTGACTAGCGGGAGCGGGGAGCTGTTTTTT.

The rearrangement uses TRBV6-6 and TRBJ1-5, with D possibly TRBD1 on 5 matching bases. CDR1 and CDR2 from the germline V gene are MNHNY and SVGAGI (reference sequence). The CDR3 loop spans 15 amino acids. V was shortened by 2 bases and J by 2 bases, with 10 bases between the two germline ends. The CDR3: CASSYGRVGNQPQHF. CDR3 coding DNA: TGTGCCAGCAGTTACGGCAGGGTAGGCAATCAGCCCCAGCATTTT.

CDR3: CASSHRRGMAGNTIYF. CDR3 nucleotides: TGTGCCAGCAGCCATAGAAGAGGGATGGCTGGAAACACCATATATTTT. The gene calls are TRBV4-2 and TRBJ1-3; no clear D. V lost 3 bases and J lost 2, with 14 bases in between. The CDR3 extends over 16 amino acids. Looked up from germline, CDR1 is LGHNA and CDR2 is YNFKEQ.

J is TRBJ2-2 and V is TRBV9; 8 bases map to TRBD1. Per the germline V gene, CDR1 is SGDLS and CDR2 is YYNGEE. CDR3 length: 17 amino acids. The J segment lost 3 bases and the V segment lost 2 bases, leaving 9 bases of the junction unmatched. CDR3 region: CASSVLPRTGYTGELFF. Here the CDR3 DNA reads TGTGCCAGCAGCGTGCTCCCTCGGACAGGGTACACCGGGGAGCTGTTTTTT.

V gene TRBV5-1 combines with J gene TRBJ2-1; D not resolved. The germline V gene encodes CDR1 SGHRS and CDR2 YFSETQ. V lost 2 bases and J 0 bases, leaving 12 bases between the germline ends. The CDR3 runs 16 residues. The CDR3 DNA is TGCGCCAGCAGCTTTCAGACCCGTAGCTCCTACAATGAGCAGTTCTTC. This gives the protein CASSFQTRSSYNEQFF.